One and the same sample provided the 12 T cell receptor beta chains below, sequenced in a study of OX40 agonist ivuxolimab in advanced cancers. Preparation of the library involved the immunoSEQ multiplex PCR assay. Imported from immuneACCESS, the table was reduced by TCRdb to in-frame sequences with V and J called. These copies leave out some clones; in studies compared against another copy, an unresolved V gene accounts for under half, and the cause of the remainder is not known. The sample records around 35,000 clones, 92% of which are singletons. The top ten hold about 33% of the sample. This material consisted of CD4+ or CD8+ T cells sorted from blood, taken in a trial of the OX40 agonist ivuxolimab. The receptors were sampled from an adult with an advanced solid tumor such as melanoma, head and neck, liver or kidney cancer.

V and J are TRBV27 and TRBJ1-5, with D possibly being TRBD1 (5 bases). CDR3 length: 14 amino acids. Germline CDR1 is MNHEY and CDR2 is SMNVEV (reference sequence). Trimming left V 5 bases short and J 8 bases short, with 16 bases between. In DNA form, the CDR3 reads TGTGCCAGCAGTCTAACAGGCTCCTCGGAGCCCCAGCATTTT. Its translation is CASSLTGSSEPQHF.

The rearrangement joins TRBV5-6 to TRBJ1-2, with 7 bases fitting TRBD1. CDR1 and CDR2 from the germline V gene are SGHDT and YYEEEE. The ends lost 3 bases at V and 6 bases at J; junction bases unmatched: 14. The CDR3 length is 16 residues. The CDR3 region is CASSYSQRQGADGYTF. The DNA for the CDR3 is TGTGCCAGCAGCTACTCCCAACGACAGGGAGCGGATGGCTACACCTTC.

The genes are TRBV19 and TRBJ2-7, with D uncertain. The CDR3 has 12 amino acids. Germline V lookup: CDR1 LNHDA, CDR2 SQIVND (reference sequence). Deletions cut 1 base from V and 6 bases from J, with 7 bases between. The CDR3 sequence: CASSIGRTEQYF. DNA for the CDR3: TGTGCCAGTAGTATAGGAAGAACCGAGCAGTACTTC.

The chain uses TRBV7-9 and TRBJ2-1, with 9 nucleotides matching TRBD1. Germline trimming cut 3 bases from V and 4 bases from J; bases unmatched to any gene: 4. The CDR3 runs 15 residues. CDR1 is SEHNR, CDR2 FQNEAQ, per germline (reference sequence). The CDR3 DNA follows: TGTGCCAGCAGCTTGGGACAGGGACTTTACAATGAGCAGTTCTTC. It is translated as CASSLGQGLYNEQFF.

This clone was counted once. V gene TRBV5-6 combines with J gene TRBJ2-7, with a weak D call TRBD2 (5 bases). The CDR3 is 12 amino acids. Germline assignment: CDR1 SGHDT and CDR2 YYEEEE. Trimming removed 0 bases at V and 6 bases at J, with 7 bases between. This CDR3 reads CASSLVGSEQYF. Here the CDR3 DNA reads TGTGCCAGCAGCTTGGTAGGGAGCGAGCAGTACTTC.

J is TRBJ2-4 and V is TRBV7-9; 7 bases line up with TRBD2. Germline CDR1 is SEHNR and CDR2 is FQNEAQ (reference sequence). Unmatched junction bases numbered 7, after V lost 5 bases and J lost 0 bases. The CDR3 is 16 residues long. CDR3 protein: CASSRVIAGAKNIQYF. Here the CDR3 DNA reads TGTGCCAGCAGCCGAGTTATAGCGGGAGCCAAAAACATTCAGTACTTC.

The chain recombines TRBV5-6 with TRBJ2-5, with 14 bases aligning to TRBD2. V lost 4 bases to trimming and J lost 5 bases; unmatched junction nucleotides: 13. This CDR3 has 18 amino acids. CDR1 is SGHDT and CDR2 is YYEEEE in the germline V gene. For the CDR3, the DNA is TGTGCCAGCAGCAGGACTAGCGGGAGGCCGTGGGCTCAGGAGACCCAGTACTTC. It specifies CASSRTSGRPWAQETQYF.

The genes are TRBV7-2 and TRBJ2-7, with D uncertain. CDR1 and CDR2 from the germline V gene are SGHTA and FQGNSA. CDR3 size: 12 residues. V was trimmed by 5 bases and J by 7 bases, leaving 12 bases between them. Written as DNA, the CDR3 is TGTGCCAGCAGCCTTTCACCGTCAGAGCAGTACTTC. It translates to CASSLSPSEQYF.

The chain is built from TRBV11-2 and TRBJ2-7, with TRBD1 matching over 7 bases. With V trimmed by 1 base and J by 0 bases, 6 bases remained unmatched. The CDR3 sequence is 16 residues long. The germline V gene encodes CDR1 SGHAT and CDR2 FQNNGV. CDR3 amino acids: CASSLAQGILSYEQYF. The CDR3, as DNA: TGTGCCAGCAGCTTAGCACAGGGGATACTCTCCTACGAGCAGTACTTC.

V usage is TRBV5-6 and J usage is TRBJ2-1, with TRBD1 matching 8 bases. V lost 3 bases to trimming and J lost 2 bases; unmatched junction nucleotides: 4. The CDR3 sequence is 15 residues long. Germline CDR1 is SGHDT and CDR2 is YYEEEE. In DNA form, the CDR3 reads TGTGCCAGCAGCTATCCGACAGGGGCCTACAATGAGCAGTTCTTC. Amino acid sequence: CASSYPTGAYNEQFF.

This sequence joins TRBV5-1 and TRBJ2-7; 8 bases fit TRBD2. The CDR3 runs 15 residues. J was trimmed by 6 bases and V by 4 bases; bases with no gene match: 12. Germline CDR1 reads SGHRS; CDR2 reads YFSETQ. CDR3 nucleotide sequence: TGCGCCAGCAGCCAGACTAGCGCGGGACGCGCCGAGCAGTACTTC. This translates into CASSQTSAGRAEQYF.

The chain is built from TRBV4-1 and TRBJ2-7; 9 nucleotides line up with TRBD1. The CDR3 consists of 16 residues. V dropped 1 base and J dropped 8; count of bases not matched to a gene: 12. Germline assignment: CDR1 MGHRA and CDR2 YSYEKL. CDR3 protein: CASSQGSSGQGKKQYF. Here the CDR3 DNA reads TGCGCCAGCAGCCAAGGTTCGTCGGGACAGGGAAAGAAGCAGTACTTC.